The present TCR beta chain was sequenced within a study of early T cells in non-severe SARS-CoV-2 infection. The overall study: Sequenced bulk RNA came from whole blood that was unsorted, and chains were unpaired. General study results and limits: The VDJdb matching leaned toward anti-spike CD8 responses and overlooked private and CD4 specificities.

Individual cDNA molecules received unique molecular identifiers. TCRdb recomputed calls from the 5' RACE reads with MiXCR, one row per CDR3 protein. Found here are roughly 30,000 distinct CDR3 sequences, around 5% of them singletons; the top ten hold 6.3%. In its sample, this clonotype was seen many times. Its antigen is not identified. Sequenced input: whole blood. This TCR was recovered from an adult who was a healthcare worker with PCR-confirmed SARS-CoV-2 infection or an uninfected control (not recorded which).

The CDR3 spells CASSPGTFTEAFF. The CDR3 DNA sequence: TGTGCCAGCAGTCCCGGGACCTTCACTGAAGCTTTCTTT. This rearrangement joins TRBV6-2 or TRBV6-3 to TRBJ1-1; D perhaps matches TRBD1 (5 bases). V lost 5 bases, J lost 4 bases, and 11 bases lay in between. The CDR3 runs 13 residues. Germline-derived CDR1 and CDR2 are MNHEY and SVGEGT.